One sample yielded the 21 T cell receptor beta chains listed below, sequenced in a study of blood T cell repertoires in COVID-19. The data were produced by immunoSEQ multiplex PCR, yet TCRdb's version contains in-frame clones alone and is incomplete. This sample has about 350,000 clones, with 87% found just once. The sequencing input was PBMCs or T cells enriched from blood (not recorded which). The receptors shown here come from a woman aged 30 to 39 who had recovered from COVID-19.

This clone showed up just once. The V and J genes are TRBV2 and TRBJ1-2; possibly TRBD1 for D (6 bases). In germline, CDR1 is SNHLY, CDR2 FYNNEI. The ends were cut back, 10 bases at V and 7 bases at J, with 16 bases in the middle. The length of the CDR3 is 12 residues. The CDR3 reads CATRQDTGGYTF. CDR3 DNA: TGTGCCACCCGACAGGATACAGGTGGCTACACCTTC. Complete variable domain (other parts from reference TRBV2 and TRBJ1-2): EPEVTQTPSHQVTQMGQEVILRCVPISNHLYFYWYRQILGQKVEFLVSFYNNEISEKSEIFDDQFSVERPDGSNFTLKIRSTKLEDSAMYFCATRQDTGGYTFGSGTRLTVV.

The chain combines TRBV19 with TRBJ2-6; no clear D gene. Trimming removed 1 base at V and 0 bases at J, with 7 bases between. The CDR3 runs to 16 residues. The germline CDR1 and CDR2 sequences are LNHDA and SQIVND (reference sequence). CDR3 in amino acids: CASSIGQLSGANVLTF. Written as DNA, the CDR3 is TGTGCCAGTAGTATAGGACAACTCTCTGGGGCCAACGTCCTGACTTTC.

V usage is TRBV18 and J usage is TRBJ2-7; TRBD2 matches at 9 bases. CDR1 is KGHSH and CDR2 is LQKENI in the germline V gene. This CDR3 region has 15 residues. V gave up 6 bases and J gave up 3 bases; unmatched junction bases: 9. Written as DNA, the CDR3 is TGTGCCAGCTCCCCTGTAGCGGGGGCATACTACGAGCAGTACTTC. The encoded protein is CASSPVAGAYYEQYF.

This clone was found a few times. The chain links TRBV6-5 to TRBJ1-5; D is unresolved. V lost 8 bases, J lost 4 bases, and 12 bases lay in between. The CDR3 runs to 13 residues. Germline V gene data show CDR1 as MNHEY and CDR2 as SVGAGI. Here the CDR3 DNA reads TGTGCCAGCTCGCCGGGGTCAAATCAGCCCCAGCATTTT. This gives the protein CASSPGSNQPQHF.

V and J are TRBV13 and TRBJ1-5; tentative D call: TRBD1 (6 bases). The length of the CDR3 is 16 residues. From germline, CDR1 is PRHDT and CDR2 FYEKMQ (reference sequence). V gave up 0 bases and J gave up 1 base, with 10 bases separating them. CDR3 DNA sequence: TGTGCCAGCAGCTTAGGCCCCAGGGGCAGCAATCAGCCCCAGCATTTT. As protein: CASSLGPRGSNQPQHF.

This clone was detected only once. This chain connects TRBV6-1 to TRBJ1-3; D might be TRBD1 (5 bases). The CDR3 has 16 residues. Germline lookup yields CDR1 MNHNS and CDR2 SASEGT. V lost 4 bases to trimming and J lost 4 bases, with 17 bases between them. The CDR3 is CASSGPPGYKGNTIYF. CDR3 bases: TGTGCCAGCAGTGGTCCTCCAGGGTATAAAGGAAACACCATATATTTT.

The chain joins TRBV19 to TRBJ1-1; no clear D gene. Between the trimmed V and J ends, which lost 1 base and 1 base, there was a span of 7 bases. This CDR3 spans 14 amino acids. CDR1 and CDR2 from the germline V gene are LNHDA and SQIVND (reference sequence). The CDR3 DNA reads as TGTGCCAGTAGTATAGCCACCGGGAACACTGAAGCTTTCTTT. It translates to CASSIATGNTEAFF.

The J gene is TRBJ1-1, the V gene TRBV19, with D possibly TRBD1 on 5 matching bases. Germline CDR1 reads LNHDA; CDR2 reads SQIVND (reference sequence). The CDR3 is 14 residues long. V was trimmed by 1 base and J by 7 bases, leaving 13 bases between them. CDR3 residues: CASSIGERGYEAFF. The CDR3 coding sequence is TGTGCCAGTAGTATAGGGGAAAGGGGATATGAAGCTTTCTTT.

V is TRBV5-1 and J is TRBJ1-3, with D possibly matching TRBD1 (6 bases). V lost 5 bases to trimming and J lost 4 bases, with 16 bases between them. CDR3 length equals 15 residues. The V gene's germline CDR1 is SGHRS and CDR2 YFSETQ. The CDR3 here is CASSPGVNEGNTIYF. CDR3 nucleotides: TGCGCCAGCAGTCCAGGGGTTAACGAAGGAAACACCATATATTTT. The full variable domain, completed using reference TRBV5-1 and TRBJ1-3, is KAGVTQTPRYLIKTRGQQVTLSCSPISGHRSVSWYQQTPGQGLQFLFEYFSETQRNKGNFPGRFSGRQFSNSRSEMNVSTLELGDSALYLCASSPGVNEGNTIYFGEGSWLTVV.

The V and J genes are TRBV7-2 and TRBJ2-1; a weak D match, TRBD2 (5 bases). Germline lookup yields CDR1 SGHTA and CDR2 FQGNSA. The germline V and J ends were trimmed by 1 base and 6 bases, with 7 bases remaining between them. The CDR3 totals 13 residues. The CDR3 nucleotides are TGTGCCAGCAGCTTAGTAGGAGGCAATGAGCAGTTCTTC. Translated, it gives CASSLVGGNEQFF.

The rearrangement links TRBV9 to TRBJ2-7; 9 positions match TRBD2. Germline trimming cut 0 bases from V and 3 bases from J; bases unmatched to any gene: 4. The CDR3 is made up of 15 amino acids. Per germline, CDR1 SGDLS and CDR2 YYNGEE. The CDR3 DNA sequence: TGTGCCAGCAGCGTAGCCAGCGGGGGGTTCTACGAGCAGTACTTC. It encodes CASSVASGGFYEQYF. Variable domain in full (rest from reference TRBV9 and TRBJ2-7): DSGVTQTPKHLITATGQRVTLRCSPRSGDLSVYWYQQSLDQGLQFLIQYYNGEERAKGNILERFSAQQFPDLHSELNLSSLELGDSALYFCASSVASGGFYEQYFGPGTRLTVT.

The chain uses TRBV6-4 and TRBJ1-2, with TRBD1 matching over 9 bases. This CDR3 has 13 amino acids. V shed 7 bases, J shed 7 bases, and the junction held 7 bases outside the gene matches. Germline CDR1 reads MRHNA; CDR2 reads SNTAGT. The CDR3 DNA reads as TGTGCCAGCACCCACAGGGGGCAAGGTGGCTACACCTTC. This sequence encodes CASTHRGQGGYTF.

This clone was detected only a few times. V is TRBV2 and J is TRBJ1-2; tentative D call: TRBD1 (5 bases). Per germline, CDR1 SNHLY and CDR2 FYNNEI. The CDR3 contains 14 residues. The V end was cut by 7 bases, the J end by 0 bases, with 12 bases between. Here the CDR3 DNA reads TGTGCCAGCACCAAAGGACAAGCTAACTATGGCTACACCTTC. Protein product: CASTKGQANYGYTF.

V gene TRBV18 combines with J gene TRBJ1-2; 11 nucleotides align to TRBD1. Germline values: CDR1 KGHSH, CDR2 LQKENI. J gave up 4 bases and V 6 bases, and 7 bases lay outside the gene matches. This CDR3 comprises 15 residues. CDR3 protein: CASSLGQGAIYGYTF. The CDR3 nucleotides are TGTGCCAGCTCCCTTGGACAGGGGGCGATCTATGGCTACACCTTC.

The chain links TRBV19 to TRBJ1-6; D is ambiguous. The germline CDR1 and CDR2 sequences are LNHDA and SQIVND (reference sequence). The CDR3 runs 14 residues. The V gene lost 1 base and the J gene lost 9 bases, with 10 bases spanning the gap. The CDR3: CASSIVPVGSPLHF. CDR3 nucleotides: TGTGCCAGTAGTATAGTCCCAGTTGGTTCACCCCTCCACTTT.

This clone has more than one count but fewer than ten. J is TRBJ1-2 and V is TRBV6-2 or TRBV6-3; 7 bases are a match to TRBD1. Germline lookup yields CDR1 MNHEY and CDR2 SVGEGT. J lost 5 bases, V lost 6 bases, and 9 bases had no gene match. The CDR3 sequence is 14 residues long. The CDR3 nucleotides are TGTGCCAGCAGCTCAACAGGGGTACCTTATGGCTACACCTTC. Protein sequence: CASSSTGVPYGYTF.

The chain employs TRBV4-2 and TRBJ2-3; D is unclear. This CDR3 has 11 amino acids. The germline CDR1 and CDR2 sequences are LGHNA and YNFKEQ. V shed 6 bases and J shed 3 bases, with 4 bases lying between them. The DNA for the CDR3 is TGTGCCAGCAGAGGAACAGATACGCAGTATTTT. Translated, it gives CASRGTDTQYF.

The chain employs TRBV7-3 and TRBJ2-2; 7 nucleotides match TRBD1. Germline V lookup: CDR1 SGHTA, CDR2 FQGTGA. The CDR3 sequence is 14 residues long. V lost 6 bases, J lost 7 bases, and 8 bases stayed unmatched. CDR3 sequence reads: CASSRQGQNGELFF. CDR3 coding DNA: TGTGCCAGCAGTCGACAGGGTCAGAACGGGGAGCTGTTTTTT.

On this clone itself: In the same sample, other DNA sequences code for this CDR3. J is TRBJ1-1 and V is TRBV5-1, with D perhaps matching TRBD1 (5 bases). The CDR3 loop spans 14 amino acids. Between the trimmed V and J ends, which lost 2 bases and 2 bases, there was a span of 10 bases. CDR1 is SGHRS, CDR2 YFSETQ, per germline. CDR3 loop: CASSLDRPNTEAFF. CDR3 in DNA: TGCGCCAGCAGCTTAGACAGACCAAACACTGAAGCTTTCTTT.

In this sample, this clone turned up once. The J gene is TRBJ1-1, the V gene TRBV7-8; D call uncertain. CDR1 SGHVS and CDR2 FQNEAQ come from the germline V gene. V was shortened by 0 bases and J by 4 bases, with 12 bases between the two germline ends. This CDR3 is built from 15 residues. The CDR3 sequence: CASSLALTGVTEAFF. In DNA form, the CDR3 reads TGTGCCAGCAGCTTAGCCCTGACGGGTGTCACTGAAGCTTTCTTT.

The rearrangement joins TRBV6-6 to TRBJ2-1; TRBD1 aligns across 9 bases. Germline CDR1 and CDR2: MNHNY and SVGAGI (reference sequence). J was trimmed by 4 bases and V by 8 bases; bases with no gene match: 6. The CDR3 contains 14 residues. The CDR3 region has the DNA TGTGCCAGCGGAACAGGGGGCCCTTACAATGAGCAGTTCTTC. It translates to CASGTGGPYNEQFF.